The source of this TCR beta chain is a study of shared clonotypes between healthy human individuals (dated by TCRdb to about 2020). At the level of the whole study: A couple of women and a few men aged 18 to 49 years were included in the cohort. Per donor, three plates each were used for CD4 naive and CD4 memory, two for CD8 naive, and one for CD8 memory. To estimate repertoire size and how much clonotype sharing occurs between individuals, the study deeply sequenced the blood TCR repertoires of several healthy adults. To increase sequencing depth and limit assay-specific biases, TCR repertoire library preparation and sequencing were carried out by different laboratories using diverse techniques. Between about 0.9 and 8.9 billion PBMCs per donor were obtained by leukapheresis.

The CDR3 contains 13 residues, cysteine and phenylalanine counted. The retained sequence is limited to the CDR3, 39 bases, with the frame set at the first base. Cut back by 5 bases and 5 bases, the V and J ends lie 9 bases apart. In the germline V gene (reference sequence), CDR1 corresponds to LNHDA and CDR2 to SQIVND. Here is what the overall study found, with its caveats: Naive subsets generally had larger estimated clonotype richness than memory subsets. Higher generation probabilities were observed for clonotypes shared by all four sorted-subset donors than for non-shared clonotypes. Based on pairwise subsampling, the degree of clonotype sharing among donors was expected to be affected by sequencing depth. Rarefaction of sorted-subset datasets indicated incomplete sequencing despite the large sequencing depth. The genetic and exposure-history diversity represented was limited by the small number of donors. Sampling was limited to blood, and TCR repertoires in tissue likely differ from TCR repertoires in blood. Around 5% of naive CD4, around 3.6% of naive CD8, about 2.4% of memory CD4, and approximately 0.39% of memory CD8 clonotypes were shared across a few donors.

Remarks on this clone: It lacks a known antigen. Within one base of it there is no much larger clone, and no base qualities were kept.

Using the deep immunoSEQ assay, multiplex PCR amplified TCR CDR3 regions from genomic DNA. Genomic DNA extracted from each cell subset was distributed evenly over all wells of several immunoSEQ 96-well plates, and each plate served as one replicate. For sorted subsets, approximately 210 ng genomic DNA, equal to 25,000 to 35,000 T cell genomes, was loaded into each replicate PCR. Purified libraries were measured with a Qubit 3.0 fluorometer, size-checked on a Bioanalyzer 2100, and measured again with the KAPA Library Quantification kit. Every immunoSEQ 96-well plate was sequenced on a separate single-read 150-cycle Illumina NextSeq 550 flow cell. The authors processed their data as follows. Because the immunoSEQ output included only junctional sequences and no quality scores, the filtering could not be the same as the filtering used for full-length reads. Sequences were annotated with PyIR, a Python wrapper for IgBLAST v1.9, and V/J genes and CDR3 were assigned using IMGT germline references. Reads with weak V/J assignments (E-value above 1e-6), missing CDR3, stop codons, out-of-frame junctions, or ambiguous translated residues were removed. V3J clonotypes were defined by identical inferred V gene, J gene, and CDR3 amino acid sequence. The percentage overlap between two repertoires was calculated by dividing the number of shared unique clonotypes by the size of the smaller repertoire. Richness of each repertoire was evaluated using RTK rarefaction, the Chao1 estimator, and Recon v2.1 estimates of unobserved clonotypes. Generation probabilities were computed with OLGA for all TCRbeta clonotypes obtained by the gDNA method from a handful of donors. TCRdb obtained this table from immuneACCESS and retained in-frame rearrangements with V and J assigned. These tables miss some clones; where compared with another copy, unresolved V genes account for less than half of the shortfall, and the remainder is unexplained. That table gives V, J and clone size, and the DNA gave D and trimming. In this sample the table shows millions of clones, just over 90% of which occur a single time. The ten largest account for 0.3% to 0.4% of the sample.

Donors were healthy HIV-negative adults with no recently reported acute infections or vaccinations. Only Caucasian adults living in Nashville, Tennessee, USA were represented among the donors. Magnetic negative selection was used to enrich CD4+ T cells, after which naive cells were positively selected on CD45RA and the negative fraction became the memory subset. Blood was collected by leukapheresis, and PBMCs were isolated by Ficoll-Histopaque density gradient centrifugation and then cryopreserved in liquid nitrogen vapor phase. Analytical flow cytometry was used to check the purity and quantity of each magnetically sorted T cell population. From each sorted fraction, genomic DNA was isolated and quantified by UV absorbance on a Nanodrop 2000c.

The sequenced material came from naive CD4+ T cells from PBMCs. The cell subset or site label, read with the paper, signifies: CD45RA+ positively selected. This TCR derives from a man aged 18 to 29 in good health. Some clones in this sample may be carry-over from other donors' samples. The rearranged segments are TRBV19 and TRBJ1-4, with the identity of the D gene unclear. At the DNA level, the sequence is TGTGCCAGTAGTCCGTCTTTCAATGAAAAACTGTTTTTT. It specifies CASSPSFNEKLFF. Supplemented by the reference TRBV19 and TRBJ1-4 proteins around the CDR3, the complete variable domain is DGGITQSPKYLFRKEGQNVTLSCEQNLNHDAMYWYRQDPGQGLRLIYYSQIVNDFQKGDIAEGYSVSREKKESFPLTVTSAQKNPTAFYLCASSPSFNEKLFFGSGTQLSVL.